This record concerns one T cell receptor beta chain sequence. Its antigen is still unknown. The input lacks base qualities; no much larger clone sits a single base away. This entry comes from a study of regulatory T cells in long-lasting Graves disease (dated by TCRdb to 2020 to 2022). About the study as a whole: In the newly diagnosed Graves' disease group, patients had been taking antithyroid drugs for less than 3 months. Peripheral blood TCR sequencing and RNA sequencing compared persistent Graves' disease patients with newly diagnosed Graves' disease patients. A total of around 35 samples underwent TCR sequencing: about 13 from persistent and approximately 20 from newly diagnosed Graves' disease patients. The study was conducted in China and was registered as a clinical trial.

V loses 6 bases, J loses 4 bases, and the germline ends lie 18 bases apart. CDR1 LGHDT and CDR2 YNNKEL were looked up in the germline V gene (reference sequence). The CDR3 goes from the cysteine to the phenylalanine over 15 residues. Solely the CDR3 DNA is kept, with 45 bases framed from the first base. The time point label here, explained by the study, means: newly diagnosed GD, antithyroid drugs for less than 3 months. RNA was extracted from PBMCs in TRIzol for both TCR sequencing and RNA sequencing. The diagnosis of Graves' disease was made according to American Thyroid Association guidelines. The patients came from an endocrinology department in Xi'an, China. Each patient gave about 10 milliliters of peripheral blood, collected in an EDTA anticoagulant tube. PBMCs were isolated by Ficoll Paque Plus density gradient separation without further T cell sorting. An Agilent 2100 Bioanalyzer and agarose gel were used to assess RNA quality, and a NanoDrop 2000 was used to measure RNA concentration.

Points the paper makes about the study in general: Only the TCR beta chain was sequenced and analyzed. The authors acknowledged the small sample size as a limitation that may reduce accuracy. Preferential use of TRBV28, TRBJ1-2 and TRBJ2-5 was observed in persistent disease, whereas TRBV20-1 and TRBJ2-1 were favored in newly diagnosed disease. More public clonotypes were shared among persistent patients (around 2,600) than among newly diagnosed patients (roughly 1,000). The study examined only peripheral blood because the primary lesion, thyroid tissue, could not be accessed. Compared with newly diagnosed patients, patients with persistent Graves' disease had lower TCR Shannon entropy and fewer highly expanded clones, which suggests clonal expansion.

Library construction relied on multiplex PCR. Sequencing used an Illumina HiSeq 4000. To build TCR beta libraries, CDR3 regions were amplified by Arm-PCR using iRepertoire HTBI primers. Before sequencing, the PCR products went through gel purification. Under the source paper's analysis protocol: Gene usage analysis of CDR3 amino acid clonotypes used the approximately 62 TRBV and 11 to 15 TRBJ segments found across samples. Filtered high-quality paired reads were merged into contigs using COPE and FqMerger. BLAST was used to align contigs to IMGT TRBV, TRBD and TRBJ reference genes, with CDR3 defined following IMGT. Any clonotype with a frequency above 0.1% was counted as a highly expanded clone. Shannon entropy served as the measure of repertoire diversity, while the Gini coefficient captured V-J evenness. Clonotypes shared by more than one individual were considered public. TCRdb reprocessing: public reads trimmed at Q25 with fastp, clones called with MiXCR, in-frame beta chains kept. Each entry is one CDR3 protein sequence, shown with its most common DNA and genes. The V and J calls and clone size come from TCRdb's table, not from the authors' own analysis. The sample data list roughly 430,000 distinct CDR3 sequences, and roughly 17% of these were observed just once. The ten largest clones capture 9.5% to 12% of the sample.

The same sample was also used in a study of T cells in Graves' hyperthyroidism and ophthalmopathy. In that second paper, the authors write: Stable Graves' hyperthyroidism was defined as no progression to ophthalmopathy during 18 months of follow-up. Hyperthyroidism patients were newly diagnosed, with disease duration under 2 months, and aged 18 to 65 years. Exclusion was applied to patients with uncontrolled infections, other autoimmune diseases, pregnancy or lactation. Diagnoses were based on clinical symptoms, serum thyroxine and TRAb, thyroid ultrasound and orbital computed tomography. The first round of RT-PCR for the TCR CDR3 was performed with the HTBI primer set and the Qiagen OneStep RT-PCR kit. Most expanded thyroid clonotypes (frequency above 0.001) were also detected in blood, a finding suggesting that blood repertoires may reflect thyroid immune responses. Ophthalmopathy was separated from stable hyperthyroidism by a 13 V-J signature model, with about 86% sensitivity and approximately 81% specificity obtained in cross-validation and 80%/75% obtained in testing. In validation, the model predicted progression to ophthalmopathy with around 71% sensitivity and less than 80% specificity, a median of about 6 months before onset. To identify TCR V-J signatures that set the groups apart, the researchers used a discovery cohort of approximately 98 patients, made up of around 40 with Graves' ophthalmopathy and about 60 with stable Graves' hyperthyroidism. Prospective prediction of ophthalmopathy was tested in an independent validation cohort of fewer than 20 hyperthyroidism patients and 17 patients who later progressed to ophthalmopathy. For training and testing, the 80 to 100 patients in the discovery cohort were randomly divided in a 7:3 ratio. In addition, the study compared T-cell repertoires in thyroid tissue and in blood from roughly 6 Graves' hyperthyroidism patients. After blood sampling, hyperthyroidism patients were treated with methimazole at a starting dose of 30 mg daily, and ophthalmopathy patients were treated with high-dose intravenous methylprednisolone. A second multiplex PCR round built the libraries, followed by size selection and purification. Paired-end sequencing of the libraries was performed with 100 bp reads on an Illumina HiSeq2000. SOAPnuke was used to process the raw data, with reads discarded if the reads contained adapters or uncalled bases, had a mean Phred below 15, or lacked an exact constant-primer or identifier match. COPE v1.2.5 was used to merge the high-quality paired reads, and each unique nucleotide sequence was defined as a clonotype. Clonotypes were aligned to IMGT TRBV, TRBD and TRBJ reference segments using MiTCR v1.1. The analysis was restricted to V-J combinations with a frequency above 0.0001, which together covered roughly 99% of the repertoires. A TCS score was defined as the ratio of F50 (clonal expansion) to E x V (chaos), with BLOSUM62-based TCRdist applied between CDR3 peptides within each V-J. Welch's t-statistics and random forest reduced 500 to 550 V-J features to 13, which were used in a naive Bayes classifier (R e1071). No statistical method was used to fix the sample size in advance, and group allocation was not hidden from the investigators. The paper describes TCR Vbeta CDR3 sequencing of 140 or so peripheral blood samples, made up of 43 ophthalmopathy patients, 70 to 75 hyperthyroidism patients and some 17 progressor patients.

The receptor was derived from a young woman with Graves disease. Donor details come from another sample of the same person, matched by shared clones. This sequence uses TRBV3-1 and TRBJ1-1; the D segment cannot be called with confidence. Sequencing was performed on peripheral blood mononuclear cells (PBMCs), taken at new diagnosis, from a patient treated with antithyroid drugs. The nucleotide sequence reads as follows: TGTGCCAGCAGGGAACGTATAAGGGAGGGCACTGAAGCTTTCTTT. This yields the protein CASRERIREGTEAFF.